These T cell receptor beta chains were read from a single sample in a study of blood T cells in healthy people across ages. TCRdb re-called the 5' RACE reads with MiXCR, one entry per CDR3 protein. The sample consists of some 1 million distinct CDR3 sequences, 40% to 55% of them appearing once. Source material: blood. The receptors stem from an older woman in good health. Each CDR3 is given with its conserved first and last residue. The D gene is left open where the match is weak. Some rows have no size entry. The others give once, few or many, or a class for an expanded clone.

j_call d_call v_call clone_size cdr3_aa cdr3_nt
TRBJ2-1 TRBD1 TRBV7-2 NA CASSLGGGAKNEQFF TGTGCCAGCAGCTTAGGAGGGGGCGCAAAAAATGAGCAGTTCTTC
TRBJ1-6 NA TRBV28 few CASADYNSPLHF TGTGCCAGCGCCGATTATAATTCACCCCTCCACTTT
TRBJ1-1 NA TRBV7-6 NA CASSAGVGREAFF TGTGCCAGCAGCGCAGGGGTAGGAAGGGAAGCTTTCTTT
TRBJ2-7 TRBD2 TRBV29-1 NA CSVWGGVHEQYF TGCAGCGTTTGGGGGGGGGTCCACGAGCAGTACTTC
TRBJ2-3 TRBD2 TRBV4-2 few CASSQGSRPSGRGVTDTQYF TGTGCCAGCAGCCAAGGGTCGAGGCCTAGCGGGAGAGGGGTCACAGATACGCAGTATTTT
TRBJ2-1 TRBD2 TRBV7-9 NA CASSLGTSGWNEQFF TGTGCCAGCAGTTTAGGGACTAGCGGGTGGAATGAGCAGTTCTTC
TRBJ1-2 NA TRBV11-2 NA CASSLDPTAFYGYTF TGTGCCAGCAGCTTAGATCCGACAGCCTTCTATGGCTACACCTTC
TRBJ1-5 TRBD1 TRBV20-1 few CSAGVTGGATGQPQHF TGCAGTGCGGGAGTCACAGGGGGCGCGACCGGTCAGCCCCAGCATTTT
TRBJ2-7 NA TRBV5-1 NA CASSSTQGLYEQYF TGCGCCAGCAGCTCAACCCAGGGGTTATACGAGCAGTACTTC
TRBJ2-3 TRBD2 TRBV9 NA CASSVTSGVTDTQYF TGTGCCAGCAGCGTTACTAGCGGAGTCACAGATACGCAGTATTTT
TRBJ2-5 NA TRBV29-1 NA CSVRQGGGTQYF TGCAGCGTCCGACAGGGAGGCGGGACCCAGTACTTC
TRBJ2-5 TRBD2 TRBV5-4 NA CASSLPRGSGSETQYF TGTGCCAGCAGCCTACCCCGTGGTAGCGGGAGTGAGACCCAGTACTTC
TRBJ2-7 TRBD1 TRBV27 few CASEPRQGRYEQYF TGTGCCAGCGAACCCCGACAGGGGAGATACGAGCAGTACTTC
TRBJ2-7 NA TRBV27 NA CASNADRPYNEQYF TGTGCCAGCAATGCGGACAGACCTTACAATGAGCAGTACTTC
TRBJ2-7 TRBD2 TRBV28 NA CASSLWDLAGAYEQYF TGTGCCAGCAGTTTATGGGATCTAGCGGGAGCCTACGAGCAGTACTTC
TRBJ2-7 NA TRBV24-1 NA CATSDPSPSIVGVSSYEQYF TGCGCCACCAGTGACCCGTCTCCTTCGATTGTTGGAGTAAGCTCCTACGAGCAGTACTTC
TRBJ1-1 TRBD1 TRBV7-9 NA CASSPGTGGPFGTEAFF TGTGCCAGCAGCCCGGGGACAGGGGGCCCTTTTGGCACTGAAGCTTTCTTT
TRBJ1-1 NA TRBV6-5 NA CASSYWENTEAFF TGTGCCAGCAGTTACTGGGAGAACACTGAAGCTTTCTTT
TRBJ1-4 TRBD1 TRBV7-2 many CASSLVSGGGNEKLFF TGTGCCAGCAGCTTAGTGTCAGGGGGGGGAAATGAAAAACTGTTTTTT
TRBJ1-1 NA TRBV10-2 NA CASRREGEAFF TGCGCCAGCAGGAGGGAAGGTGAAGCTTTCTTT
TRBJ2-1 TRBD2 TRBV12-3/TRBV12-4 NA CASRRTSGRVGGDEQFF TGTGCCAGCAGACGGACTAGCGGGAGGGTCGGTGGGGATGAGCAGTTCTTC
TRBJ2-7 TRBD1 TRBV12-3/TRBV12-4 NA CASSGGQGANEQYF TGTGCCAGCAGTGGCGGACAGGGGGCGAATGAGCAGTACTTC
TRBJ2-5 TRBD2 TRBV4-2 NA CASSLTSGPGTQYF TGTGCCAGCAGCCTAACTAGCGGTCCCGGGACCCAGTACTTC
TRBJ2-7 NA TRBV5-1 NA CASSVVGLIDEQYF TGCGCCAGCAGCGTGGTTGGATTGATCGACGAGCAGTACTTC
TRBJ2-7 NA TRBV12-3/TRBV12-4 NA CASSSSLLLPEQYF TGTGCCAGCAGTTCCAGCCTTCTCCTTCCCGAGCAGTACTTC